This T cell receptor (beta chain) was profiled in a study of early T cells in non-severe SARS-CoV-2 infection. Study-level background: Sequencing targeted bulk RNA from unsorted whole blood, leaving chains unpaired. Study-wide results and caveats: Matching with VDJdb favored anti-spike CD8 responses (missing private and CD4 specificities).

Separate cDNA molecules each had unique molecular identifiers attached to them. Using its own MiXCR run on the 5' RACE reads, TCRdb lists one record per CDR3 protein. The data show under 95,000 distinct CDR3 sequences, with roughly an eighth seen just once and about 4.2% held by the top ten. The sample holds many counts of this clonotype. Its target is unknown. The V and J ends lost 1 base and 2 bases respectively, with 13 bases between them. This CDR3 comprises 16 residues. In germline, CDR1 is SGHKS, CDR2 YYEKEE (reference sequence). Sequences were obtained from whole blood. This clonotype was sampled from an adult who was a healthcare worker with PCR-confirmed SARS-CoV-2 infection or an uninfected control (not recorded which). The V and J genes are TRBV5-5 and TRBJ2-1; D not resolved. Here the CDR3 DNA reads TGTGCCAGCAGCTTGAATATGGGCAGGACCTACAATGAGCAGTTCTTC. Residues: CASSLNMGRTYNEQFF. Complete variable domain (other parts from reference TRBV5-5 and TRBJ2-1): DAGVTQSPTHLIKTRGQQVTLRCSPISGHKSVSWYQQVLGQGPQFIFQYYEKEERGRGNFPDRFSARQFPNYSSELNVNALLLGDSALYLCASSLNMGRTYNEQFFGPGTRLTVL.